This T cell receptor beta chain was observed in a study of T cell repertoires in cytomegalovirus infection. The sample holds many counts of this clonotype. Its antigen is unknown. Germline V lookup: CDR1 MDHEN, CDR2 SYDVKM. Trimming left V 3 bases short and J 1 base short, with 10 bases between. The CDR3 length is 15 residues. TCRdb processed the reads anew with MiXCR; each CDR3 protein has one entry. Counted here are hundreds of thousands of distinct CDR3 sequences, under 40% occurring once; the ten biggest clones make up 13%. The material sequenced was cultured CD8+ T cells from PBMCs, taken from culture after CMV antigen stimulation. This chain connects TRBV28 to TRBJ2-1; D unclear. This sequence originates from a human donor in good health (CMV status not recorded). Some clones in this sample may be carry-over from other donors' samples. In nucleotides, the CDR3 is TGTGCCAGCAGTTTGGACCACTTATCCTACAATGAGCAGTTCTTC. It encodes CASSLDHLSYNEQFF.